This paragraph covers one TCR beta chain sequence. Its antigen is still unknown. The PCR used 60 Vbeta and 13 Jbeta primers. The protocol was immunoSEQ multiplex PCR, while the TCRdb copy is restricted to in-frame clones and leaves out a portion. The data contain 200,000 to 250,000 clones, approximately 82% of them singletons. This sample was included in a study of cytomegalovirus exposure and HLA in healthy donors. General observations from the study: The only immune exposure information that was available was CMV serostatus.

In germline, CDR1 is SGHTA, CDR2 FQGTGA. Trimming cost V 8 bases and J 5 bases; bases outside gene matches: 14. CDR3 length: 15 residues. Sequences were obtained from PBMCs. The TCR sequence derives from a man younger than 35 in good health and CMV-seronegative. The chain recombines TRBV7-3 with TRBJ1-1; TRBD1 aligns across 7 bases. CDR3 sequence (DNA): TGTGCCAGCCGAGAAGGAAGGGGGCTGGGGACTGAAGCTTTCTTT. Translation gives CASREGRGLGTEAFF.